The 30 T cell receptor beta chains presented below share a single source sample, sequenced in a study of T cell repertoires in cytomegalovirus infection. TCRdb re-derived calls from the reads in MiXCR, one entry per CDR3 protein. The data contain about 140,000 distinct CDR3 sequences, about 6.3% of them seen just once; the ten biggest clones take up about 20%. The specimen was PBMCs. These receptors were collected from a human donor in good health (CMV status not recorded). Some clones in this sample may be carry-over from other donors' samples.

This clonotype was counted between two and nine times. This chain uses TRBV18 with TRBJ1-5, with D possibly matching TRBD1 (6 bases). The CDR3 contains 17 residues. Germline lookup yields CDR1 KGHSH and CDR2 LQKENI. V was pared by 4 bases and J by 4 bases, with 20 bases between. CDR3 region: CASSRAPRGQRNQPQHF. CDR3 coding DNA: TGTGCCAGCTCACGCGCCCCTCGAGGACAGAGAAATCAGCCCCAGCATTTT.

There are many counts of this clonotype. This chain links TRBV7-9 with TRBJ1-4, with no clear D. Germline CDR1 SEHNR, CDR2 FQNEAQ (reference sequence). V was cut by 4 bases and J by 0 bases, with 6 bases left in between. The CDR3 is made up of 14 amino acids. Here the CDR3 DNA reads TGTGCCAGCAGCTCACGGGCAACTAATGAAAAACTGTTTTTT. It codes for CASSSRATNEKLFF.

The sample holds a few counts of this clonotype. V usage is TRBV19 and J usage is TRBJ2-5; tentative D call: TRBD1 (5 bases). The germline V gene encodes CDR1 LNHDA and CDR2 SQIVND (reference sequence). There are 14 residues in the CDR3. V dropped 4 bases and J dropped 1 base, with 10 bases sitting between them. The CDR3 coding sequence is TGTGCCAGTAGTAACAGGCGTCGCCAAGAGACCCAGTACTTC. It encodes CASSNRRRQETQYF.

This clonotype was observed many times. The rearrangement links TRBV12-3 or TRBV12-4 to TRBJ1-3, with D hard to call. This CDR3 contains 16 residues. The V gene lost 6 bases and the J gene lost 0 bases, with 15 bases spanning the gap. The CDR3 region has the DNA TGTGCCAGCAGACCCCACGGACCGAACTCTGGAAACACCATATATTTT. Translation: CASRPHGPNSGNTIYF.

This clonotype appeared many times. The V and J genes are TRBV15 and TRBJ1-1, with D unresolved. V lost 3 bases and J 0 bases, leaving 17 bases between the germline ends. Per the germline V gene, CDR1 is LNHNV and CDR2 is YYDKDF (reference sequence). The CDR3 spans 17 residues. CDR3 loop: CATSRLLGPNMNTEAFF. CDR3 bases: TGTGCCACCAGCAGGCTCCTCGGGCCCAATATGAACACTGAAGCTTTCTTT.

This clonotype appeared many times. The J gene is TRBJ2-3, the V gene TRBV28; D might be TRBD2 (6 bases). V shed 1 base and J shed 6 bases, with 8 bases lying between them. Germline V lookup: CDR1 MDHEN, CDR2 SYDVKM. The CDR3 is 13 amino acids. This CDR3 reads CASSLSGEDTQYF. CDR3 DNA: TGTGCCAGCAGTTTATCGGGGGAGGATACGCAGTATTTT.

The V call is TRBV24-1, the J call TRBJ2-2, with D maybe TRBD2 (7 bases). There are 17 residues in the CDR3. The germline CDR1 and CDR2 sequences are KGHDR and SFDVKD. Trimming left V 4 bases short and J 6 bases short, with 20 bases between. The CDR3 spells CATSDPHRGGVPGELFF. DNA of the CDR3: TGTGCCACCAGTGACCCCCATCGAGGGGGGGTACCCGGGGAGCTGTTTTTT.

This clonotype was counted at least ten times. V gene TRBV6-2 or TRBV6-3 combines with J gene TRBJ1-5, with TRBD1 as a possible D gene (6 bases). Between the trimmed V and J ends, which lost 8 bases and 4 bases, there was a span of 15 bases. The CDR3 totals 14 residues. Germline CDR1 and CDR2: MNHEY and SVGEGT. The CDR3 sequence: CASGGQIRNQPQHF. CDR3 DNA: TGTGCCAGCGGGGGACAAATTAGAAATCAGCCCCAGCATTTT.

Of note for this clonotype: A read error may produce the germline difference seen at one junction end. This chain joins TRBV5-6 and TRBJ2-7; D possibly corresponds to TRBD2 (5 bases). The CDR3 spans 15 residues. Per germline, CDR1 SGHDT and CDR2 YYEEEE. The CDR3 coding sequence is TGTGACAGCAGCTTGGACCCCCGTGGGGAGTACGAGCAGTACTTC. This codes for CDSSLDPRGEYEQYF.

This clonotype was counted only a few times. This sequence joins TRBV29-1 and TRBJ1-1, with D perhaps TRBD1 (5 bases). The CDR3 length is 11 residues. Trimming removed 5 bases from V and 6 bases from J, with 10 bases in between. The germline V gene encodes CDR1 SQVTM and CDR2 ANQGSEA. The CDR3 nucleotides read TGCAGCGTTCTTCGGGGGGCTGAAGCTTTCTTT. Translation gives CSVLRGAEAFF. The full variable domain, completed using reference TRBV29-1 and TRBJ1-1, is SAVISQKPSRDICQRGTSLTIQCQVDSQVTMMFWYRQQPGQSLTLIATANQGSEATYESGFVIDKFPISRPNLTFSTLTVSNMSPEDSSIYLCSVLRGAEAFFGQGTRLTVV.

Many counts were recorded for this clonotype. The CDR3 region is CASSPRTGKTGELFF. CDR3 in DNA: TGTGCCAGCAGCCCGAGGACAGGGAAGACCGGGGAGCTGTTTTTT. The chain couples TRBV7-9 to TRBJ2-2; 8 bases fit TRBD1. With V trimmed by 5 bases and J by 5 bases, 7 bases remained unmatched. The CDR3 covers 15 residues. In germline, CDR1 is SEHNR, CDR2 FQNEAQ (reference sequence).

The table lists this clonotype with many counts. The V and J genes are TRBV7-2 and TRBJ2-1; 8 bases agree with TRBD2. Germline trimming cut 4 bases from V and 8 bases from J; bases unmatched to any gene: 10. CDR3 length: 15 amino acids. Germline values: CDR1 SGHTA, CDR2 FQGNSA. The chain's CDR3 is CASSSGGRGAYEQFF. The CDR3 DNA sequence: TGTGCCAGCAGCTCGGGGGGGCGGGGGGCGTATGAGCAGTTCTTC.

The genes are TRBV7-2 and TRBJ1-5; 7 bases are a match to TRBD1. Germline CDR1 reads SGHTA; CDR2 reads FQGNSA. The V gene end was trimmed by 4 bases and the J gene end by 6 bases; junction bases not matched to a gene: 9. The CDR3 contains 15 residues. CDR3 amino acids: CASSSRQGRGQPQHF. DNA of the CDR3: TGTGCCAGCAGCTCAAGACAGGGCAGGGGTCAGCCCCAGCATTTT.

The CDR3 spells CASRFAGGTNEKLFF. The DNA for the CDR3 is TGCGCCAGCAGATTCGCAGGAGGGACTAATGAAAAACTGTTTTTT. The chain combines TRBV5-1 with TRBJ1-4; D is ambiguous. The ends were cut back, 5 bases at V and 2 bases at J, with 13 bases in the middle. CDR1 and CDR2 from the germline V gene are SGHRS and YFSETQ. The CDR3 length is 15 residues.

This clonotype was picked up many times. The genes are TRBV12-3 or TRBV12-4 and TRBJ1-6, with D perhaps matching TRBD1 (5 bases). Trimming left V 4 bases short and J 6 bases short, with 16 bases between. CDR3 length: 16 residues. DNA of the CDR3: TGTGCCAGCAGTTCCCAGGGCCGCTTGGGTAATTCACCCCTCCACTTT. It specifies CASSSQGRLGNSPLHF.

In this sample, this clonotype turned up many times. The chain joins TRBV28 to TRBJ1-6; possible D gene TRBD1, 6 bases. The CDR3 extends over 17 amino acids. V lost 2 bases and J 7 bases, leaving 18 bases between the germline ends. CDR1 and CDR2 (germline): MDHEN, SYDVKM. CDR3 amino acids: CASSLPQQGLRNSPLHF. The CDR3 bases are TGTGCCAGCAGTTTACCCCAACAGGGTCTGCGAAATTCACCCCTCCACTTT.

This clonotype was counted between two and nine times. V and J are TRBV29-1 and TRBJ1-1, with D unclear. Trimming left V 6 bases short and J 0 bases short, with 2 bases between. Germline V gives CDR1 SQVTM, CDR2 ANQGSEA. This CDR3 is 10 amino acids long. In DNA, the CDR3 is TGCAGCGTGGTGAACACTGAAGCTTTCTTT. Translation gives CSVVNTEAFF.

In its sample, this clonotype was seen many times. This chain connects TRBV30 to TRBJ1-3; no firm D call. Germline-derived CDR1 and CDR2 are GTSNPN and SVGIG (reference sequence). This CDR3 has 13 residues. V was pared by 5 bases and J by 0 bases, with 8 bases between. CDR3 sequence reads: CAWDPFSGNTIYF. DNA for the CDR3: TGTGCCTGGGACCCTTTCTCTGGAAACACCATATATTTT.

This clonotype was counted ten times or more. V gene TRBV5-4 combines with J gene TRBJ2-3; 7 bases align to TRBD2. The CDR3 has 14 residues. CDR1 is SGHNT, CDR2 YYREEE, per germline (reference sequence). V lost 3 bases and J lost 3; bases outside the gene matches: 4. CDR3 sequence: CASSYGGRTDTQYF. The DNA for the CDR3 is TGTGCCAGCAGCTACGGGGGGAGGACAGATACGCAGTATTTT.

The sample holds many counts of this clonotype. The chain links TRBV5-1 to TRBJ2-1; a possible D gene is TRBD2 (5 bases). Trimming removed 4 bases at V and 2 bases at J, with 25 bases between. The CDR3 loop spans 19 amino acids. Germline CDR1 is SGHRS and CDR2 is YFSETQ. The CDR3 here is CASSPVAGRAFAPYNEQFF. CDR3 nucleotide sequence: TGCGCCAGCAGCCCGGTGGCGGGCCGAGCTTTTGCCCCCTACAATGAGCAGTTCTTC.

This clonotype was recorded at least ten times. The rearrangement uses TRBV4-1 and TRBJ1-6, with D unclear. The CDR3 totals 16 residues. Trimming removed 0 bases at V and 9 bases at J, with 15 bases between. Germline V gene lookup returns CDR1 MGHRA and CDR2 YSYEKL. The CDR3 here is CASSQEVSGVGSPLHF. CDR3 DNA: TGCGCCAGCAGCCAAGAGGTCTCCGGGGTGGGTTCACCCCTCCACTTT.

This clonotype was seen only a few times. This chain links TRBV29-1 with TRBJ2-6; D not certain. Germline V lookup: CDR1 SQVTM, CDR2 ANQGSEA. This CDR3 has 14 residues. The V end lost 0 bases, the J end lost 5 bases, and 8 bases lay between the germline ends. Here the CDR3 reads CSVEDTARANVLTF. Here the CDR3 DNA reads TGCAGCGTTGAAGACACCGCTAGGGCCAACGTCCTGACTTTC.

This clonotype showed up just a few times. The V gene is TRBV20-1, the J gene TRBJ2-4; a weak D match, TRBD2 (6 bases). V lost 5 bases, J lost 1 base, and 12 bases lay in between. CDR3 length: 14 residues. Germline-derived CDR1 and CDR2 are DFQATT and SNEGSKA (reference sequence). The CDR3, as DNA: TGCAGTGCTTGGGGAGGATTGGCCAAAAACATTCAGTACTTC. Amino acid sequence: CSAWGGLAKNIQYF.

This clonotype was counted at least ten times. In DNA, the CDR3 is TGCAGTGCCCCGACGGCCAGGCCTTCCCCAGGGGGTTCTGGAAACACCATATATTTT. Its translation: CSAPTARPSPGGSGNTIYF. The gene calls are TRBV20-1 and TRBJ1-3; 7 bases line up with TRBD1. J was trimmed by 1 base and V by 6 bases; bases with no gene match: 21. This CDR3 spans 19 amino acids. Germline-derived CDR1 and CDR2 are DFQATT and SNEGSKA (reference sequence).

V is TRBV29-1 and J is TRBJ2-7; 7 nucleotides agree with TRBD1. J gave up 3 bases and V 7 bases, and 9 bases lay outside the gene matches. The CDR3 totals 13 residues. Per germline, CDR1 SQVTM and CDR2 ANQGSEA. The CDR3 loop is CSAGTALSYEQYF. The CDR3 DNA is TGCAGCGCTGGGACAGCTTTGAGCTACGAGCAGTACTTC.

This clonotype has at least ten counts. V gene TRBV7-2 combines with J gene TRBJ2-4, with TRBD2 as a possible D gene (7 bases). Trimming removed 2 bases at V and 8 bases at J, with 16 bases between. In germline, CDR1 is SGHTA, CDR2 FQGNSA. This CDR3 has 15 residues. The DNA for the CDR3 is TGTGCCAGCAGCTTATCATCGGGGGGCGCGTACATTCAGTACTTC. Amino acid sequence: CASSLSSGGAYIQYF.

There are a few counts of this clonotype. The chain carries TRBV13 and TRBJ1-1; unclear D gene. Trimming shortened V by 1 base and J by 4 bases, and 10 bases separated the two germline ends. The CDR3 totals 14 residues. In germline, CDR1 is PRHDT, CDR2 FYEKMQ (reference sequence). CDR3 sequence (DNA): TGTGCCAGCAGCTTAGAGTACCCGGGCACTGAAGCTTTCTTT. This codes for CASSLEYPGTEAFF.

This clonotype was detected only a few times. For the CDR3, the DNA is TGTGCCAGCAGTCAAGGGTCTTCCCCCCACCAGCCCCAGCATTTT. Protein product: CASSQGSSPHQPQHF. J is TRBJ1-5 and V is TRBV6-2 or TRBV6-3; the D is unclear. Trimming took 5 bases from V and 7 from J, leaving 18 bases between them. This CDR3 contains 15 residues. Looked up from germline, CDR1 is MNHEY and CDR2 is SVGEGT.

This clonotype was picked up many times. This may be a read error: a much more frequent sequence differs by one nucleotide. The chain is built from TRBV7-9 and TRBJ1-1; possibly TRBD1 for D (5 bases). There are 15 residues in the CDR3. CDR1 and CDR2 from the germline V gene are SEHNR and FQNEAQ (reference sequence). Trimming took off 3 bases at V and 0 bases at J, with 11 bases between the two ends. CDR3 sequence: CASSLSGIMNTEAFF. CDR3 DNA: TGTGCCAGCAGCTTGTCAGGGATCATGAACACTGAAGCTTTCTTT.

This clonotype has a count of ten or more. The chain combines TRBV6-2 or TRBV6-3 with TRBJ1-1; D is undetermined. The CDR3 spans 19 residues. Germline V CDR1 and CDR2: MNHEY, SVGEGT. Trimming cost V 3 bases and J 4 bases, with 27 bases left between them. DNA for the CDR3: TGTGCCAGCAGTTATGGGGTCCTCTTAAGAAAACCGAGACTCACTGAAGCTTTCTTT. Amino acids: CASSYGVLLRKPRLTEAFF.